The 28 T cell receptor beta chains reported below all come from one sample, sequenced in a study of blood T cell repertoires in COVID-19. Profiled with immunoSEQ multiplex PCR; TCRdb holds only in-frame clones, not every one. Among approximately 220,000 clones listed, roughly nine tenths were seen once. Sequencing used peripheral blood. These receptors were obtained from a woman aged 45-60 years with acute or convalescent COVID-19.

V and J are TRBV11-2 and TRBJ2-1; possible D gene TRBD2, 5 bases. Between the trimmed V and J ends, which lost 5 bases and 7 bases, there was a span of 15 bases. This CDR3 contains 14 residues. Germline-derived CDR1 and CDR2 are SGHAT and FQNNGV. The CDR3 protein is CASSPSSLKNEQFF. CDR3 coding DNA: TGTGCCAGCAGCCCTAGCAGCCTAAAGAATGAGCAGTTCTTC.

The table lists this clone with many counts. This chain links TRBV30 with TRBJ2-7; 14 bases fit TRBD2. CDR1 is GTSNPN, CDR2 SVGIG, per germline (reference sequence). V shed 4 bases, J shed 13 bases, and the junction held 9 bases outside the gene matches. The CDR3 contains 13 residues. Here the CDR3 reads CAWTGTSGGLAYF. For the CDR3, the DNA is TGTGCCTGGACCGGGACTAGCGGGGGCCTTGCATACTTC.

V is TRBV3-1 (or the pseudogene TRBV3-2) and J is TRBJ1-2; no clear D gene. The length of the CDR3 is 15 residues. Trimming took off 4 bases at V and 4 bases at J, with 16 bases between the two ends. CDR1 and CDR2 (germline): LGHDT, YNNKEL (reference sequence). The CDR3 is CASSPRAYGGYGYTF. CDR3 in DNA: TGTGCCAGCAGCCCTCGGGCCTACGGAGGCTATGGCTACACCTTC.

The V call is TRBV19, the J call TRBJ1-1; D possibly corresponds to TRBD1 (5 bases). The CDR3 loop spans 12 amino acids. Looked up from germline, CDR1 is LNHDA and CDR2 is SQIVND (reference sequence). The V end lost 5 bases, the J end lost 10 bases, and 14 bases lay between the germline ends. Here the CDR3 reads CASSAGTMRAFF. Here the CDR3 DNA reads TGTGCCAGTAGTGCGGGGACGATGAGAGCTTTCTTT. Complete variable domain (other parts from reference TRBV19 and TRBJ1-1): DGGITQSPKYLFRKEGQNVTLSCEQNLNHDAMYWYRQDPGQGLRLIYYSQIVNDFQKGDIAEGYSVSREKKESFPLTVTSAQKNPTAFYLCASSAGTMRAFFGQGTRLTVV.

The V gene is TRBV6-5, the J gene TRBJ2-7, with 7 bases fitting TRBD2. From germline, CDR1 is MNHEY and CDR2 SVGAGI. This CDR3 spans 13 amino acids. V gave up 6 bases and J gave up 4 bases; unmatched junction bases: 6. The CDR3 sequence is CASRGRGGYEQYF. The CDR3 nucleotides read TGTGCCAGCAGGGGGCGCGGGGGATACGAGCAGTACTTC.

The DNA for the CDR3 is TGTGCCAGCAGTTTCCGACTAGCGGGAGGCCAAGAGACCCAGTACTTC. It is translated as CASSFRLAGGQETQYF. The gene calls are TRBV5-4 and TRBJ2-5, with 13 bases identical to TRBD2. The CDR3 consists of 16 residues. Germline CDR1 SGHNT, CDR2 YYREEE (reference sequence). V shed 5 bases, J shed 1 base, and the junction held 5 bases outside the gene matches.

This clone came up a few times. This sequence joins TRBV2 and TRBJ2-1; D is ambiguous. Germline V gene data show CDR1 as SNHLY and CDR2 as FYNNEI. The CDR3 extends over 13 amino acids. Trimming cost V 2 bases and J 4 bases, with 6 bases left between them. The CDR3 DNA sequence: TGTGCCAGCAGTGAAAACTCTTACAATGAGCAGTTCTTC. The encoded protein is CASSENSYNEQFF. The whole variable domain, filled in from reference TRBV2 and TRBJ2-1, reads EPEVTQTPSHQVTQMGQEVILRCVPISNHLYFYWYRQILGQKVEFLVSFYNNEISEKSEIFDDQFSVERPDGSNFTLKIRSTKLEDSAMYFCASSENSYNEQFFGPGTRLTVL.

This clone is a singleton in its sample. The chain links TRBV11-3 to TRBJ2-1, with 7 bases lining up with TRBD1. The J segment lost 3 bases and the V segment lost 5 bases, leaving 7 bases of the junction unmatched. There are 15 residues in the CDR3. Germline V gene data show CDR1 as SGHNT and CDR2 as YENEEA. Here the CDR3 DNA reads TGTGCCAGCAGCCAACGGAGACAGGGCTACAATGAGCAGTTCTTC. This translates into CASSQRRQGYNEQFF. The complete variable domain, with remaining parts taken from reference TRBV11-3 and TRBJ2-1, reads EAGVVQSPRYKIIEKKQPVAFWCNPISGHNTLYWYLQNLGQGPELLIRYENEEAVDDSQLPKDRFSAERLKGVDSTLKIQPAELGDSAVYLCASSQRRQGYNEQFFGPGTRLTVL.

The rearrangement links TRBV7-8 to TRBJ1-6; tentative D call: TRBD1 (6 bases). The CDR3 is made up of 16 amino acids. The ends were cut back, 4 bases at V and 0 bases at J, with 10 bases in the middle. Germline values: CDR1 SGHVS, CDR2 FQNEAQ. CDR3 residues: CASSSADSSYNSPLHF. The CDR3 DNA reads TGTGCCAGCAGCTCAGCGGACAGCTCCTATAATTCACCCCTCCACTTT.

The chain joins TRBV10-2 to TRBJ1-6; 8 bases line up with TRBD1. The CDR3 extends over 15 amino acids. Germline CDR1 reads WSHSY; CDR2 reads SAAADI. V trimming: 3 bases; J trimming: 9 bases; junction bases outside the gene matches: 7. The CDR3 bases are TGCGCCAGCAGTGACAACAGGGGGAATAGTTCACCCCTCCACTTT. Translated: CASSDNRGNSSPLHF.

The rearrangement uses TRBV27 and TRBJ1-2; D call uncertain. V lost 6 bases, J lost 3 bases, and 5 bases lay in between. CDR1 MNHEY and CDR2 SMNVEV come from the germline V gene (reference sequence). The CDR3 has 11 residues. The CDR3 here is CASRGHYGYTF. CDR3 coding DNA: TGTGCCAGCAGGGGCCACTATGGCTACACCTTC.

This clone was picked up one time. The same CDR3 can be traced to other DNA sequences in this sample. The chain has TRBV29-1 and TRBJ1-3, with 8 bases matching TRBD1. The germline V gene has CDR1 SQVTM and CDR2 ANQGSEA. The CDR3 spans 12 residues. With 5 bases clipped from V and 4 bases from J, the junction kept 1 base outside the gene matches. CDR3 in amino acids: CSVQGAGNTIYF. CDR3 in DNA: TGCAGCGTTCAGGGGGCGGGAAACACCATATATTTT.

The rearrangement links TRBV29-1 to TRBJ2-1, with 8 bases matching TRBD1. CDR3 length: 12 amino acids. Germline V gene data show CDR1 as SQVTM and CDR2 as ANQGSEA. With 3 bases clipped from V and 8 bases from J, the junction kept 3 bases outside the gene matches. CDR3 region: CSVEAGGDEQFF. CDR3 coding DNA: TGCAGCGTTGAGGCAGGGGGCGATGAGCAGTTCTTC.

This clone was counted once. V usage is TRBV10-2 and J usage is TRBJ2-4, with D tentatively TRBD2 (7 bases). Germline V gene data show CDR1 as WSHSY and CDR2 as SAAADI. This CDR3 is 16 amino acids long. The germline V and J ends were trimmed by 2 bases and 0 bases, with 11 bases remaining between them. The CDR3 DNA reads TGCGCCAGCAGTGAGGTGGGGGGGCTAGCCAAAAACATTCAGTACTTC. As protein: CASSEVGGLAKNIQYF.

The chain carries TRBV14 and TRBJ2-4; tentative D call: TRBD2 (5 bases). The CDR3 loop spans 16 amino acids. The germline V gene encodes CDR1 SGHDN and CDR2 FVKESK. V dropped 1 base and J dropped 1 base, with 11 bases sitting between them. The CDR3 DNA sequence: TGTGCCAGCAGCCAAGGACTGCCGGGGGCCAAAAACATTCAGTACTTC. Translation: CASSQGLPGAKNIQYF.

V usage is TRBV6-1 and J usage is TRBJ2-3, with 7 positions matching TRBD1. V shed 4 bases and J 4 bases; nucleotides not matched to a gene: 11. This CDR3 contains 16 residues. The V gene's germline CDR1 is MNHNS and CDR2 SASEGT. The CDR3 sequence: CASSGGTANEADTQYF. CDR3 nucleotide sequence: TGTGCCAGCAGTGGGGGGACAGCTAACGAAGCAGATACGCAGTATTTT.

V usage is TRBV7-2 and J usage is TRBJ2-3; 9 positions agree with TRBD1. Trimming at V came to 5 bases and at J to 5 bases, leaving 5 bases not matched to a gene. CDR1 and CDR2 from the germline V gene are SGHTA and FQGNSA. The CDR3 is 14 residues long. The CDR3 here is CASSIDRGGDTQYF. CDR3 DNA sequence: TGTGCCAGCAGCATCGACAGGGGGGGAGATACGCAGTATTTT.

The gene calls are TRBV12-3 or TRBV12-4 and TRBJ1-2; D remains unclear. This CDR3 region has 13 residues. V gave up 3 bases and J gave up 6 bases, with 11 bases separating them. CDR3 protein: CASSLAGENGYTF. CDR3 DNA sequence: TGTGCCAGCAGTTTGGCCGGGGAAAATGGCTACACCTTC.

This clone was counted only a few times. The chain couples TRBV7-3 to TRBJ2-1, with D possibly TRBD2 on 6 matching bases. CDR1 and CDR2 (germline): SGHTA, FQGTGA. This CDR3 contains 14 residues. V gave up 3 bases and J gave up 0 bases, with 6 bases separating them. CDR3 bases: TGTGCCAGCAGCTTGGGGGGCTCCTACAATGAGCAGTTCTTC. It is translated as CASSLGGSYNEQFF.

In its sample, this clone was seen a few times. The chain carries TRBV7-9 and TRBJ2-1; D might be TRBD1 (5 bases). Trimming removed 6 bases at V and 5 bases at J, with 8 bases between. The CDR3 spans 12 residues. CDR1 and CDR2 (germline): SEHNR, FQNEAQ (reference sequence). The CDR3 DNA reads TGTGCCAGCAGTCCACAGGACAATGAGCAGTTCTTC. Protein sequence: CASSPQDNEQFF.

This chain uses TRBV10-1 with TRBJ2-1; 9 positions match TRBD2. V trimming: 3 bases; J trimming: 3 bases; junction bases outside the gene matches: 3. Germline V gene data show CDR1 as WNHNN and CDR2 as SYGVQD (reference sequence). The CDR3 totals 15 residues. The CDR3 reads CASSDLAGFYNEQFF. Written as DNA, the CDR3 is TGCGCCAGCAGTGATCTAGCGGGATTCTACAATGAGCAGTTCTTC.

Only one count was recorded for this clone. V and J are TRBV9 and TRBJ1-1; 9 bases are shared with TRBD1. Germline CDR1 SGDLS, CDR2 YYNGEE. V shed 4 bases and J 0 bases; nucleotides not matched to a gene: 4. The CDR3 covers 15 residues. CDR3 sequence reads: CASSFRTGVNTEAFF. As DNA, the CDR3 is TGTGCCAGCAGCTTTCGGACAGGGGTGAACACTGAAGCTTTCTTT. The full variable domain, with the rest looked up from reference TRBV9 and TRBJ1-1, is DSGVTQTPKHLITATGQRVTLRCSPRSGDLSVYWYQQSLDQGLQFLIQYYNGEERAKGNILERFSAQQFPDLHSELNLSSLELGDSALYFCASSFRTGVNTEAFFGQGTRLTVV.

The chain combines TRBV7-9 with TRBJ2-6; 8 nucleotides align to TRBD1. Germline V CDR1 and CDR2: SEHNR, FQNEAQ (reference sequence). The V gene end was trimmed by 11 bases and the J gene end by 0 bases; junction bases not matched to a gene: 3. The CDR3 length is 14 residues. CDR3 loop: CAGQGSSGANVLTF. As DNA, the CDR3 is TGTGCCGGACAGGGTAGCTCTGGGGCCAACGTCCTGACTTTC.

V usage is TRBV19 and J usage is TRBJ2-1, with 10 bases aligning to TRBD2. Germline CDR1 is LNHDA and CDR2 is SQIVND (reference sequence). The CDR3 totals 16 residues. V lost 7 bases and J lost 8; bases outside the gene matches: 14. Here the CDR3 DNA reads TGTGCCAGTAAAGGTGTCACGAGACTAGCGGGCGATGAGCAGTTCTTC. It is translated as CASKGVTRLAGDEQFF.

This chain links TRBV7-9 with TRBJ2-5; the match to TRBD2 covers 9 bases. Germline CDR1 is SEHNR and CDR2 is FQNEAQ (reference sequence). The CDR3 is 16 residues long. The trim removed 5 bases at V and 2 bases at J, leaving 9 bases unmatched. CDR3: CASSLLAGRVQETQYF. In DNA form, the CDR3 reads TGTGCCAGCAGCCTCCTAGCGGGGAGGGTACAAGAGACCCAGTACTTC.

DNA for the CDR3: TGTGCCAGCAGCTTTACTAGCGTAGATACGCAGTATTTT. Protein product: CASSFTSVDTQYF. This sequence joins TRBV7-2 and TRBJ2-3; 7 bases agree with TRBD2. This CDR3 contains 13 residues. V lost 3 bases and J lost 5; bases outside the gene matches: 2. Looked up from germline, CDR1 is SGHTA and CDR2 is FQGNSA.

The V and J genes are TRBV7-2 and TRBJ2-2; 10 bases fit TRBD1. The V gene end was trimmed by 4 bases and the J gene end by 5 bases; junction bases not matched to a gene: 4. This CDR3 contains 15 residues. Germline assignment: CDR1 SGHTA and CDR2 FQGNSA. The CDR3 loop reads CASSSGQGLTGELFF. CDR3 nucleotides: TGTGCCAGCAGCTCGGGACAGGGGTTAACCGGGGAGCTGTTTTTT.

The chain combines TRBV5-8 with TRBJ1-2, with 8 bases lining up with TRBD1. Trimming removed 0 bases from V and 4 bases from J; junction bases left unmatched: 5. Germline V gives CDR1 SGHTS, CDR2 YDEGEE. This CDR3 comprises 15 residues. CDR3 amino acids: CASSLVTGEGYGYTF. The CDR3 bases are TGTGCCAGCAGCTTGGTGACAGGGGAGGGCTATGGCTACACCTTC.